This T cell receptor beta chain was observed in a study of T-cell reconstitution after alpha-beta-depleted transplantation in children. The CDR3 sequence is 13 residues long. V was pared by 2 bases and J by 6 bases, with 11 bases between. From germline, CDR1 is SQVTM and CDR2 ANQGSEA. The table lists this clonotype with many counts. No antigen is known for it. Unique molecular identifiers were incorporated into the prepared TCRbeta library. TCRdb recomputed calls from the PCR reads with MiXCR, one row per CDR3 protein. In the table there are approximately 630,000 distinct CDR3 sequences, about an eighth of which are singletons. Study-wide points: After one year, T-cell counts and TCRbeta diversity mostly came from new T cells. Some patients' high day-60 TCRbeta diversity was traced to surviving recipient T cells and thymic progenitors. About two months after transplant, alpha-beta T cells reportedly came from several hundred expanded graft clones.

The rearrangement links TRBV29-1 to TRBJ1-3; D may be TRBD1 (6 bases). The sample consisted of PBMCs, taken before TCRalphabeta/CD19-depleted stem cell transplant. This clonotype was obtained from a girl aged 2-15 years with congenital amegakaryocytic thrombocytopenia, due to receive a stem cell transplant. The CDR3 region is CSVEIGGLNTIYF. The DNA of the CDR3 is TGCAGCGTTGAAATCGGGGGCCTAAACACCATATATTTT.